The source of this TCR beta chain is a study of beta chain features in type 1 diabetes. A heparinised blood draw that averaged around 110 mL was obtained once from each donor. The entirety of the isolated RNA underwent reverse transcription, so expressed TCRB transcripts were sequenced. Only in-frame clones appear in the TCRdb table, and some are missing; sequencing was by immunoSEQ multiplex PCR. The sample lists fewer than 350,000 clones, roughly 15% occurring once. Study-wide points: Moderate but significant shortening of TCRB CDR3s was recorded in all four CD4+ subsets from Type 1 diabetes patients. Patients with type 1 diabetes carried fewer insertions and had more deletions at their VDJ junctions. With patients and controls alike, PCR might favor shorter templates to an equal degree.

This clone was detected a few times. Its antigen is as yet unknown. Per the germline V gene, CDR1 is SNHLY and CDR2 is FYNNEI. With V trimmed by 7 bases and J by 4 bases, 4 bases remained unmatched. The CDR3 extends over 13 amino acids. The sequence derives from a man aged 18-30 years with type 1 diabetes. The sample taken for sequencing was naive CD4+ T cells from blood. J is TRBJ2-1 and V is TRBV2, with 7 nucleotides matching TRBD2. CDR3 nucleotide sequence: TGTGCCAGCATCCTAGCGGAATACAATGAGCAGTTCTTC. The encoded protein is CASILAEYNEQFF.